The present T cell receptor (beta chain) was sequenced within a study of blood T cell repertoires in COVID-19. Turning to the study itself: The samples span acute and convalescent COVID-19 from the United States, Italy and Spain. T cells, B-cell-depleted T cells, or PBMCs provided the cDNA or gDNA that served as material.

The V gene's germline CDR1 is ENHRY and CDR2 SYGVKD. The junction had 5 bases not matched to a gene; V was cut back by 11 bases and J by 2 bases. CDR3 length: 13 residues. In the authors' methods: Reference gene primer amplification in the assay estimated nucleated cell counts. Some clones are missing from TCRdb's copy, which holds only in-frame ones; the method was immunoSEQ multiplex PCR. V, J and clone size were drawn from that table, and D and trimming were deduced from the DNA. The profile shows about 72,000 clones, less than 90% of them singletons. This receptor was obtained from an elderly woman with acute or convalescent COVID-19. J is TRBJ1-5 and V is TRBV10-3; 8 nucleotides match TRBD1. What was sequenced was peripheral blood. CDR3 nucleotide sequence: TGTGCCGCAGGGACAGGAGGCAATCAGCCCCAGCATTTT. It codes for CAAGTGGNQPQHF.